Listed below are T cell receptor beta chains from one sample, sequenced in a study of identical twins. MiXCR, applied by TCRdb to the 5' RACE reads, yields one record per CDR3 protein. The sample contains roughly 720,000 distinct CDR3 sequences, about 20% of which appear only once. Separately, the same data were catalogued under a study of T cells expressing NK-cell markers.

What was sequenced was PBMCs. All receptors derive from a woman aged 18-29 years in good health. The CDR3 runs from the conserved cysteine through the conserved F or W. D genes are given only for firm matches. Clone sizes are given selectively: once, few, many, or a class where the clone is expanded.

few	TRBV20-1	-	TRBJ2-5	CSAIFRGGETQYF	TGCAGTGCGATTTTCAGGGGTGGGGAGACCCAGTACTTC
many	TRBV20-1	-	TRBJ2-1	CSASSGTYHFF	TGCAGTGCTAGTTCTGGGACGTACCACTTCTTC
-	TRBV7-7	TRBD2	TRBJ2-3	CASSLGGGGADTQYF	TGTGCTAGCAGCTTAGGTGGTGGGGGGGCAGATACGCAGTATTTT
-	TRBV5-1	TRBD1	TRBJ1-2	CASSRTGLNYGYTF	TGCGCCAGCAGCAGGACAGGGTTAAACTATGGCTACACCTTC
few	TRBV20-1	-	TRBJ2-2	CSARDQERAGELFF	TGCAGTGCTAGAGATCAAGAGAGGGCCGGGGAGCTGTTTTTT
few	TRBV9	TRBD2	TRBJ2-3	CASSVDPSGDTQYF	TGTGCCAGCAGCGTAGATCCTAGCGGGGATACGCAGTATTTT
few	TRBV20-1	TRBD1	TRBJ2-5	CSARDGSGQVGKTQYF	TGCAGTGCTAGAGATGGGTCTGGACAGGTGGGAAAGACCCAGTACTTC
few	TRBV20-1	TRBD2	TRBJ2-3	CSAGLAGVSTQYF	TGCAGTGCCGGGCTAGCGGGAGTTAGTACGCAGTATTTT
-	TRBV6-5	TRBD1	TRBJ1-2	CASSYSYRGYGYTF	TGTGCCAGCAGTTACTCGTACAGGGGTTATGGCTACACCTTC
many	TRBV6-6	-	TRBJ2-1	CASGMGGYEQFF	TGTGCCAGCGGCATGGGGGGCTATGAGCAGTTCTTC
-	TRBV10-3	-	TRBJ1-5	CAISESNIGAQHF	TGTGCCATCAGTGAGTCGAATATCGGAGCCCAGCATTTT
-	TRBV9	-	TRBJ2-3	CASSVDWGTQYF	TGTGCCAGCAGCGTAGATTGGGGTACGCAGTATTTT
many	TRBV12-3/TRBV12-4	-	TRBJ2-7	CASSLVVRDEQYF	TGTGCCAGCAGTTTGGTAGTTCGGGACGAGCAGTACTTC
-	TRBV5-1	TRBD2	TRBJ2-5	CASSPGGAEETQYF	TGCGCCAGCAGCCCCGGGGGGGCCGAAGAGACCCAGTACTTC
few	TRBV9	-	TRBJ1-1	CASSVEVTTEAFF	TGTGCCAGCAGCGTAGAAGTGACCACTGAAGCTTTCTTT
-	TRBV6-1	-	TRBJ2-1	CASSLLGDNEQFF	TGTGCCAGCAGCCTCCTCGGCGACAATGAGCAGTTCTTC
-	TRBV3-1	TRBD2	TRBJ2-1	CASSQGGTSNEQFF	TGTGCCAGCAGCCAAGGTGGGACTAGCAATGAGCAGTTCTTC
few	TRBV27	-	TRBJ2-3	CASSRQRTGTDTQYF	TGTGCCAGCAGCAGGCAACGGACGGGCACAGATACGCAGTATTTT
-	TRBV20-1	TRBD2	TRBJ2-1	CSASKFTSGYNEQFF	TGCAGTGCTAGTAAATTTACTAGCGGCTACAATGAGCAGTTCTTC
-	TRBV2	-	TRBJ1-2	CASSESGIGYGYTF	TGTGCCAGCAGTGAATCTGGGATCGGGTATGGCTACACCTTC
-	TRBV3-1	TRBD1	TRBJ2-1	CGTGDYNEQFF	TGCGGGACAGGGGATTACAATGAGCAGTTCTTC
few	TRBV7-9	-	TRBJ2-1	CASSQRDHRAYNEQFF	TGTGCCAGCAGCCAACGGGACCACAGAGCCTACAATGAGCAGTTCTTC
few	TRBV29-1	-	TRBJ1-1	CSVVSANTEAFF	TGCAGCGTCGTATCGGCGAACACTGAAGCTTTCTTT
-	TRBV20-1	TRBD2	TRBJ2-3	CSATSLAGVSTDTQYF	TGCAGTGCAACCTCTTTAGCGGGGGTGAGCACAGATACGCAGTATTTT
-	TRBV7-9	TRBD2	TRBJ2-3	CASGSTSGGTDTQYF	TGTGCCAGCGGATCGACTAGCGGGGGCACAGATACGCAGTATTTT
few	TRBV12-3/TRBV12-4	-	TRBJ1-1	CASSPGPGPEAFF	TGTGCCAGCAGCCCGGGACCCGGCCCTGAAGCTTTCTTT
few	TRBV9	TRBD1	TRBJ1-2	CASSVGVGGQGYGYTF	TGTGCCAGCAGCGTAGGGGTCGGGGGACAGGGATATGGCTACACCTTC
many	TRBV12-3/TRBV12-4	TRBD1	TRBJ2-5	CADRGRTTQYF	TGTGCCGACAGGGGACGGACGACCCAGTACTTC
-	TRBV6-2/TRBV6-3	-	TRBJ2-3	CASTRRAATDTQYF	TGTGCCAGCACCCGGAGAGCAGCCACAGATACGCAGTATTTT
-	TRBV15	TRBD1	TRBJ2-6	CATSPSGQAGANVLTF	TGTGCCACCAGCCCATCAGGACAGGCCGGGGCCAACGTCCTGACTTTC
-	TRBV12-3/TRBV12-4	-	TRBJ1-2	CASSFSGVRGYTF	TGTGCCAGCAGTTTCTCGGGGGTGAGAGGCTACACCTTC
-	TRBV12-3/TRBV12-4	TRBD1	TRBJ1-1	CASSGQGATEAFF	TGTGCCAGCAGTGGACAGGGGGCTACTGAAGCTTTCTTT
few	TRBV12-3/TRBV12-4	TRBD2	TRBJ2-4	CASSRRGSGGQNIQYF	TGTGCCAGCAGCCGTCGGGGTAGCGGGGGTCAAAACATTCAGTACTTC
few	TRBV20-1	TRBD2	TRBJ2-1	CSAAPLAEAYNEQFF	TGCAGTGCTGCTCCTCTAGCGGAAGCCTACAATGAGCAGTTCTTC
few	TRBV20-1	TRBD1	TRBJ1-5	CSARDLQGGYSNQPQHF	TGCAGTGCTAGAGATTTACAGGGGGGATATAGCAATCAGCCCCAGCATTTT
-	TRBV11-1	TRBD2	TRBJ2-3	CASSHGLAGGDRADTQYF	TGTGCCAGCAGCCATGGACTAGCGGGGGGGGATCGAGCAGATACGCAGTATTTT
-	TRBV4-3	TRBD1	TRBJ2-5	CASSRYRGEATQYF	TGCGCCAGCAGCCGGTACAGGGGAGAGGCGACCCAGTACTTC
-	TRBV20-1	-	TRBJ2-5	CSASLSETQYF	TGCAGTGCTAGTCTTTCAGAGACCCAGTACTTC
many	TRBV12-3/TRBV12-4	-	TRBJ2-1	CASSLQNAGHEQFF	TGTGCCAGCAGTTTACAGAATGCGGGCCATGAGCAGTTCTTC
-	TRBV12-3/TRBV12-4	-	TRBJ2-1	CASERGTWNNEQFF	TGTGCCAGCGAAAGGGGGACCTGGAACAATGAGCAGTTCTTC
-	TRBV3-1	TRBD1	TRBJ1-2	CASSHEDRGHGYTF	TGTGCCAGCAGCCATGAGGACAGGGGGCACGGCTACACCTTC
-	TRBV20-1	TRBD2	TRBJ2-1	CSASRLAGSEGHNEQFF	TGCAGTGCTAGTCGGCTAGCGGGATCGGAGGGACACAATGAGCAGTTCTTC
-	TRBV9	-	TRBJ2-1	CASSVAFGLLGDNEQFF	TGTGCCAGCAGCGTAGCATTCGGACTTCTTGGCGACAATGAGCAGTTCTTC
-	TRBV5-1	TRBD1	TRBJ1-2	CASSWGDSIWNGYTF	TGCGCCAGCAGCTGGGGGGACAGCATATGGAATGGCTACACCTTC
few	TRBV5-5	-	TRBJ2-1	CASSLYYSNEQFF	TGTGCCAGCAGCTTGTACTACAGCAATGAGCAGTTCTTC
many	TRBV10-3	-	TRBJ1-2	CAISEPRGRVRSNYGYTF	TGTGCCATCAGTGAGCCACGGGGACGGGTGAGATCTAACTATGGCTACACCTTC
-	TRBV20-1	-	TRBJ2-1	CSAKPRRSSYNEQFF	TGCAGTGCTAAACCTCGACGAAGCTCCTACAATGAGCAGTTCTTC